The clone carrying this T cell receptor (beta chain) was recorded many times. A single record per CDR3 protein comes from TCRdb applying MiXCR to the 5' RACE reads. The data contain roughly 250,000 distinct CDR3 sequences, roughly 13% of them seen just once; the ten biggest clones take up around 8.3%. V dropped 3 bases and J dropped 1 base, with 13 bases sitting between them. This CDR3 region has 17 residues. CDR1 and CDR2 from the germline V gene are ENHRY and SYGVKD. This sample stems from a study of identical twins. Source material: memory (CD45RO+) T cells sorted from blood. The chain employs TRBV10-3 and TRBJ2-6; D may be TRBD2 (5 bases). The origin of this receptor is a woman younger than 35 in good health. The CDR3 DNA sequence: TGTGCCATCAGTGAAAGGGAGTTGGGGTCTGGGGCCAACGTCCTGACTTTC. Residues: CAISERELGSGANVLTF.